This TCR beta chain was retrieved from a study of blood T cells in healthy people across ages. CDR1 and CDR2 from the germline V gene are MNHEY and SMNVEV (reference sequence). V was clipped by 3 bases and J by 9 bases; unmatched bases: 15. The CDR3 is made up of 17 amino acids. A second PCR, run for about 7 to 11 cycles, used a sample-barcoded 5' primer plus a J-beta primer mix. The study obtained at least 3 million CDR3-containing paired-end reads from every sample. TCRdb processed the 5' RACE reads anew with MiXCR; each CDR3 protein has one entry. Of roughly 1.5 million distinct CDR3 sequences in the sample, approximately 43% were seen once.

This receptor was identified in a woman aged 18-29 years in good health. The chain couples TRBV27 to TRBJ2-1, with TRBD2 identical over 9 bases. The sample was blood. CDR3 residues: CASSLDGTGGRAIEQFF. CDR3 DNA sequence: TGTGCCAGCAGTTTGGACGGGACTGGCGGGAGGGCCATTGAGCAGTTCTTC.